Following are 18 T cell receptor beta chains from one sample sequenced in a study of metastatic and nonmetastatic thyroid tumors. Prior to thyroid surgery, none of the patients had received any treatment. Via MiXCR, TCRdb re-called the PCR reads. The sample records 55,000 or so clones, roughly 15% being singletons. The sequenced sample consisted of blood. Receptors were obtained from a female donor with papillary thyroid cancer or a benign thyroid nodule (not recorded which). Some clones in this sample may be carry-over from other donors' samples.

This clone was recorded at least ten times. At the DNA level, this CDR3 is encoded by other sequences in the same sample as well. The J gene is TRBJ2-7, the V gene TRBV6-2 or TRBV6-3; a possible D gene is TRBD1 (6 bases). The CDR3 has 13 residues. Trimming removed 5 bases from V and 5 bases from J, with 13 bases in between. Germline V lookup: CDR1 MNHEY, CDR2 SVGEGT. The CDR3 nucleotides read TGTGCCAGCAGTCGGTCCACAGGGAACGAGCAGTACTTC. The encoded protein is CASSRSTGNEQYF.

A note on this clone: This may stem from a read error, because a much larger clone lies one nucleotide away. The genes are TRBV10-2 and TRBJ2-7; D may be TRBD1 or TRBD2 (7 bases each). Germline V CDR1 and CDR2: WSHSY, SAAADI. This CDR3 region has 16 residues. CDR3 coding DNA: TGCGCCGGCAGTGAACAGGGGTCAGGACTAGCCTACGAGCAGTACTTC. Amino acids: CAGSEQGSGLAYEQYF.

In this sample, this clone is medium-sized. The V gene is TRBV19, the J gene TRBJ2-7; D not resolved. The CDR3 has 12 residues. Between the trimmed V and J ends, which lost 3 bases and 1 base, there was a span of 4 bases. CDR1 and CDR2 from the germline V gene are LNHDA and SQIVND (reference sequence). CDR3 in amino acids: CASSMPSYEQYF. The CDR3 DNA sequence: TGTGCCAGTAGTATGCCTTCCTACGAGCAGTACTTC. The whole variable domain, filled in from reference TRBV19 and TRBJ2-7, reads DGGITQSPKYLFRKEGQNVTLSCEQNLNHDAMYWYRQDPGQGLRLIYYSQIVNDFQKGDIAEGYSVSREKKESFPLTVTSAQKNPTAFYLCASSMPSYEQYFGPGTRLTVT.

There are many counts of this clone. The rearrangement links TRBV12-3 or TRBV12-4 to TRBJ2-5; D unclear. V was cut by 0 bases and J by 4 bases, with 6 bases left in between. This CDR3 contains 13 residues. CDR3 sequence (DNA): TGTGCCAGCAGTTTAGCGTGGGGAGAGACCCAGTACTTC. Protein: CASSLAWGETQYF.

The genes are TRBV5-1 and TRBJ2-7; perhaps TRBD1 as D (6 bases). The V end was cut by 0 bases, the J end by 4 bases, with 14 bases between. CDR1 SGHRS and CDR2 YFSETQ come from the germline V gene. The CDR3 covers 15 residues. In DNA form, the CDR3 reads TGCGCCAGCAGCTTGGCCTGGGGGCTCGAATACGAGCAGTACTTC. Amino acid sequence: CASSLAWGLEYEQYF.

The table lists this clone with many counts. The chain uses TRBV27 and TRBJ1-3; 7 bases line up with TRBD1. CDR3 length: 16 residues. Germline V gives CDR1 MNHEY, CDR2 SMNVEV (reference sequence). V gave up 5 bases and J gave up 0 bases; unmatched junction bases: 7. DNA of the CDR3: TGTGCCAGCAGTCCACGACAGGGATACTCTGGAAACACCATATATTTT. Protein product: CASSPRQGYSGNTIYF.

This clone was seen repeatedly, ten times or more. The chain recombines TRBV19 with TRBJ2-7, with 8 positions matching TRBD2. J lost 6 bases, V lost 3 bases, and 10 bases had no gene match. Germline V lookup: CDR1 LNHDA, CDR2 SQIVND (reference sequence). The CDR3 consists of 15 residues. The CDR3 nucleotides read TGTGCCAGTAGTATCCTGCTAGCGGGCCCTGGCGAGCAGTACTTC. Its protein is CASSILLAGPGEQYF.

This clone occurred many times. The chain has TRBV28 and TRBJ1-4; D is uncertain. CDR1 and CDR2 (germline): MDHEN, SYDVKM. The germline V and J ends were trimmed by 10 bases and 0 bases, with 9 bases remaining between them. CDR3 size: 13 residues. The CDR3 nucleotides read TGTGCCACCCAATCAACAACTAATGAAAAACTGTTTTTT. Its protein is CATQSTTNEKLFF. The variable domain in full, completed from reference TRBV28 and TRBJ1-4, reads DVKVTQSSRYLVKRTGEKVFLECVQDMDHENMFWYRQDPGLGLRLIYFSYDVKMKEKGDIPEGYSVSREKKERFSLILESASTNQTSMYLCATQSTTNEKLFFGSGTQLSVL.

This clone was detected many times. The chain recombines TRBV20-1 with TRBJ1-5, with 7 bases matching TRBD1. V was pared by 1 base and J by 7 bases, with 7 bases of the junction left unmatched. Germline V gene lookup returns CDR1 DFQATT and CDR2 SNEGSKA (reference sequence). The CDR3 spans 14 residues. CDR3 region: CSARGQGVKQPQHF. Here the CDR3 DNA reads TGCAGTGCTAGAGGCCAGGGGGTGAAACAGCCCCAGCATTTT.

At least ten counts were recorded for this clone. The chain has TRBV28 and TRBJ2-3; D possibly corresponds to TRBD2 (6 bases). CDR1 MDHEN and CDR2 SYDVKM come from the germline V gene. CDR3 length: 14 residues. The DNA for the CDR3 is TGTGGGCTCGGAGGGCCTCTTAGCACAGATACGCAGTATTTT. Residues: CGLGGPLSTDTQYF.

This clone was counted between two and nine times. The chain links TRBV2 to TRBJ1-1, with 7 bases fitting TRBD1. V shed 5 bases and J 5 bases; nucleotides not matched to a gene: 8. The CDR3 length is 14 residues. CDR1 and CDR2 (germline): SNHLY, FYNNEI. CDR3 sequence reads: CASSQPAGGTEAFF. DNA for the CDR3: TGTGCCAGCAGTCAGCCCGCAGGGGGAACTGAAGCTTTCTTT. Using reference TRBV2 and TRBJ1-1 for the parts outside the CDR3, the full variable domain is EPEVTQTPSHQVTQMGQEVILRCVPISNHLYFYWYRQILGQKVEFLVSFYNNEISEKSEIFDDQFSVERPDGSNFTLKIRSTKLEDSAMYFCASSQPAGGTEAFFGQGTRLTVV.

This clone appeared a few times. The chain joins TRBV6-5 to TRBJ2-5; 9 bases fit TRBD2. V lost 0 bases to trimming and J lost 1 base; unmatched junction nucleotides: 3. The CDR3 length is 16 residues. The V gene's germline CDR1 is MNHEY and CDR2 SVGAGI. CDR3 sequence (DNA): TGTGCCAGCAGTTACTCCTGGCGGGAGGGCCAAGAGACCCAGTACTTC. Translated: CASSYSWREGQETQYF.

This clone has just a few counts. This may arise from a read error, as a much more abundant clone is one base away. CDR3 amino acids: CASIQILTGGAEETQYF. DNA for the CDR3: TGTGCCAGCATCCAAATCCTGACAGGGGGCGCGGAAGAGACCCAGTACTTC. J is TRBJ2-5 and V is TRBV28, with TRBD1 identical over 10 bases. The CDR3 is made up of 17 amino acids. From germline, CDR1 is MDHEN and CDR2 SYDVKM. V trimming: 7 bases; J trimming: 3 bases; junction bases outside the gene matches: 14.

By frequency in the sample, this clone is medium-sized. The chain carries TRBV6-5 and TRBJ2-7, with no clear D. V was cut by 0 bases and J by 1 base, with 7 bases left in between. This CDR3 is 14 amino acids long. Germline V gene sequence: CDR1 MNHEY, CDR2 SVGAGI. CDR3 sequence (DNA): TGTGCCAGCAGTTACTCGTCTCAGTCCTACGAGCAGTACTTC. Protein sequence: CASSYSSQSYEQYF.

Points on this clone: Germline and junction disagree at one end, which may indicate a read error. The chain carries TRBV27 and TRBJ2-5; a possible D gene is TRBD2 (6 bases). The CDR3 sequence is 13 residues long. Per germline, CDR1 MNHEY and CDR2 SMNVEV (reference sequence). The CDR3 DNA is TGTTCCAGCAGTCGCCTAGCGCAAGATACCCAGTACTTC. It specifies CSSSRLAQDTQYF.

This clone has ten or more counts. The chain combines TRBV5-5 with TRBJ1-1, with a tentative D call TRBD1 (5 bases). The CDR3 has 13 amino acids. Per germline, CDR1 SGHKS and CDR2 YYEKEE (reference sequence). Trimming cost V 5 bases and J 2 bases, with 10 bases left between them. The CDR3 here is CASSPGPNTEAFF. The CDR3, as DNA: TGTGCCAGCAGTCCGGGACCAAACACTGAAGCTTTCTTT.

This clone occurred many times. Additional DNA sequences in this sample encode the identical CDR3. The rearrangement links TRBV28 to TRBJ1-1; 7 bases map to TRBD1. J was trimmed by 4 bases and V by 6 bases; bases with no gene match: 5. Germline V gives CDR1 MDHEN, CDR2 SYDVKM. The CDR3 loop spans 13 amino acids. The CDR3 DNA sequence: TGTGCCAGCAGACCTGACAGGGTCACTGAAGCTTTCTTT. Its translation is CASRPDRVTEAFF.

This clone was recorded many times. This clone may be a read error of a much larger clone one base away. This sequence joins TRBV6-1 and TRBJ1-1; D is ambiguous. The CDR3 is 12 residues long. The germline gives CDR1 MNHNS, CDR2 SASEGT. V lost 6 bases to trimming and J lost 1 base, with 6 bases between them. The CDR3 sequence: CASSARNTEAFF. The CDR3 region has the DNA TGTGCCAGCAGCGCAAGGAACACTGAAGCTTTCTTT.